This T cell receptor (beta chain) appears in the sequencing data of a study of cytomegalovirus exposure and HLA in healthy donors (dated by TCRdb to 2016 to 2017). Context from the whole study: An earlier analysis of several hundred of the donors reported more than 250 Gb of sequence data and 117 million unique TCR beta sequences from 150 million to 200 million T cells. An early release that covered 640 HLA-typed donors contained approximately 300 gigabases of sequencing data and about 93 million unique TCR sequences. Of the 300 to 500 genotyped donors, 70% to 90% were placed in the genetic ancestry cluster associated with self-reported Caucasian donors. The aim of the study was to test whether cataloging public T cell receptors could identify signatures of past pathogen exposure. Using immunosequencing, the study profiled T cell repertoires from 666 subjects and related those repertoires to cytomegalovirus serostatus. A separate validation cohort of 100 to 150 different subjects was used in addition to the roughly 700-subject first cohort. To predict cytomegalovirus infection status, the study brought together high-throughput TCR immunosequencing, statistical association of individual TCRs with disease status, and machine learning. A later analysis re-analyzed previously published TCR beta repertoires from 550 to 700 donors and added high-resolution HLA genotyping to study TCR occurrence patterns. In the later analysis, no new phenotypic data were used to find candidate immune exposures; instead, reliance was placed on TCR beta sequences and their occurrence across donors. An earlier analysis of a few hundred of the donors applied high-throughput TCR beta sequencing to assess whether each TCR beta V gene segment acted as functional or pseudogenic. Donor age, sex, ethnicity and CMV serostatus were compiled together with the repertoire data. A later genetic analysis used genome-wide SNP genotypes for about three fifths of the 666 donors, treating that subset as a discovery cohort. All discovery cohort repertoires had been generated on a single sequencing platform. Class I and class II HLA loci were covered by the typing at four-digit resolution. Typing coverage varied by locus: 629-630 donors for A, B, C, DRB1 and DQB1; approximately 520 for DQA1; 600 to 610 for DPA1; approximately 490 for DPB1. A handful of DR-DQ haplotypes were handled as single units for association and clustering because linkage in the cohort was strong. On average, roughly 200,000 unique TCR beta nucleotide sequences were sequenced per donor among a few hundred genotyped donors of the cohort, with roughly 20% of those sequences being non-productive. Study-level results and caveats: A cluster of highly shared sequence variants was judged likely to be a technical artifact of the sequencing pipeline. The presence/absence analyses assumed that sequencing depth was roughly uniform across donors, and that assumption may not be true. According to the authors, the approach could potentially be generalized to other disease states and immunological phenotypes. Only TCR beta chains were sequenced in this cohort, and the absence of alpha or paired-chain data limited detectable features. Several of the top co-occurrence clusters appeared to be linked to parvovirus B19, influenza, CMV and Epstein-Barr virus, according to a later analysis. An association between a missense DCLRE1C variant and V-gene and J-gene trimming of TCR beta chains was found in a later genetic analysis and replicated in an independent cohort. A later analysis found that most CMV-associated TCR beta chains appeared HLA-restricted, with HLA associations seemingly driven largely by CMV exposure. Most TCR sequences were seen in very few donors, while some public TCRs were found in many individuals. When HLA alleles, especially DR and DQ, strongly co-occurred, attributing TCR associations to individual alleles was difficult. In an earlier analysis of around 600 of the donors, most TCR beta V segments were observed in productive rearrangements about 90% or about 30% of the time, broadly matching IMGT annotations. A later analysis associated 15,000 or so TCR beta sequences with specific HLA alleles at a false discovery rate of 0.05. The only immune exposure information available for the cohort was CMV serostatus. Linkage disequilibrium might explain the correlated functional status among segregating V segments, but an unknown experimental factor could not be ruled out. The earlier analysis of 587 of the donors excluded over 15 rarely observed V segments, including chromosome 9 orphons, because counts were too low. A few of the identified cytomegalovirus-associated TCR beta chains were confirmed in vitro to be specific for cytomegalovirus antigens. The study listed 164 TCR beta chains as associated with cytomegalovirus. According to a later genetic analysis, donors in an Asian-associated ancestry cluster had fewer N-insertions in productive TCRs than the approximately 710-donor mean. In a later analysis, HLA-associated TCR beta chains were found to be more clonally expanded and to have lower generation probabilities than equally common non-associated chains. According to a later analysis, TCR association rates differed among HLA loci, with DRB1 alleles showing the most associated TCRs and HLA-C alleles showing the fewest. A further reported finding was that TCR beta sequences accurately predicted the HLA-A and HLA-B alleles for most subjects in the first cohort. Some IMGT-functional V segments, including TRBV6-2 and TRBV6-3, could not be distinguished by the 87-base-pair reads and were therefore excluded. HLA typing was unavailable for some donors at each locus, so association tests used only the typed subset. The classifier was reported to diagnose cytomegalovirus status with high specificity and sensitivity in both the original and validation cohorts.

The library was built by means of the immunoSEQ multiplex PCR assay. A mixture of 60 forward primers for TCR Vbeta segments and 13 reverse primers for TCR Jbeta segments was used in the multiplex PCR. The CDR3 region of rearranged TCR beta genes was amplified from genomic DNA with a multiplex PCR assay. On the Illumina HiSeq System, the amplified TCR beta libraries were sequenced as 87-base-pair reads. In the paper's pipeline: A later analysis counted around 72 million unique TCR beta chains across the 666 repertoires, and around 9.9 million of these chains were shared by at least two donors. To remove PCR and sequencing errors, raw reads were error-corrected and collapsed into unique sequences using a nearest-neighbor algorithm that merged closely related sequences. V, D and J gene segments were assigned by aligning CDR3 sequences to IMGT reference sequences. For a sequence to be retained, a match of at least six nucleotides to both a V gene segment and a J gene segment was required. A rearrangement was called productive if the CDR3 had no stop codons and remained in frame with V and J, and every other rearrangement was called non-productive. Following IMGT convention, CDR3 was defined as the stretch from the second conserved V-encoded cysteine up to the conserved J-encoded phenylalanine. The earlier analysis of fewer than 700 of the donors excluded sequences that lacked an unambiguous match to a single V gene segment. In an earlier analysis of 587 of the donors, a V segment was called functional when productive rearrangements were above 56.7%, and segregating when the standard deviation between donors exceeded 5%. To diagnose cytomegalovirus status from the catalog of TCR beta chain sequences, a statistical classification framework was built. In a later analysis, V and J genes were assigned by comparing TCR nucleotide sequences against IMGT/GENE-DB human TR gene sequences. The TCRdist pipeline was used in a later analysis to assign CDR3 sequences and most-parsimonious VDJ recombination scenarios. A later analysis defined each TCR beta chain by its CDR3 amino acid sequence plus V-gene family, and excluded reads lacking a unique V-gene family. To address suspected cross-contamination and a sequencing artifact, a later analysis removed a few hundred highly shared, low-generation-probability nucleotide sequences. For each public chain, a later analysis derived a clonal expansion index from normalized ranks of inferred template counts within each repertoire. Generation probabilities in a later analysis came from a VDJ recombination model fitted to out-of-frame rearrangements, and those results were checked against IGoR. Hypergeometric tests were used in a later analysis to score TCR-TCR, TCR-HLA and TCR-CMV co-occurrence, with a repertoire-size bias correction applied to the TCR pairs. In a later analysis, false discovery rates were estimated by permuting HLA or CMV assignments 20 times. In a later analysis, co-occurring TCRs were grouped using DBSCAN, with TCRdist sequence similarity added in when clustering inside HLA-allele-positive subsets. Repertoires with fewer than 30,000 or more than 120,000 public chains, plus five repertoires with anomalous nucleotide sharing, were excluded from co-occurrence clustering. What TCRdb holds here is the immuneACCESS table cut down to in-frame rearrangements. Part of the clones is not present; checked against another copy, under half of the missing clones reflect an unresolved V gene, and the others are unexplained. From that table come the V and J calls and clone size; the DNA was used to work out D and trimming. The sample has roughly 200,000 clones on record, more than 60% of them singletons. The ten biggest clones cover 2.7% of the sample.

From the germline V gene (reference sequence), CDR1 is SGHNT and CDR2 is YYREEE. Including cysteine and phenylalanine, the CDR3 has 13 amino acids. Left in the record is the CDR3 DNA by itself, 39 bases read in frame from the first base. After removal of 4 bases from V and 12 bases from J, the junction retains 9 bases not matched to a gene. In total, more than 500 healthy bone marrow donors made up the cohort. At the time of sampling, all cohort members were nominally healthy, though unrecorded immune exposures were likely present. The donor was CMV seropositive and belonged to the group of 250 to 300 seropositive cohort members. Each donor provided a peripheral blood sample, and peripheral blood mononuclear cells were used for TCR beta sequencing. Genomic DNA extraction from the blood cell samples was performed with the Qiagen DNeasy Blood Extraction Kit. This clone was picked up a small number of times. It has no known antigen specificity. No base quality information exists; no much larger clone differs at one position.

Sequencing was performed on PBMCs. Recombination linked TRBV5-4 to TRBJ2-1; TRBD1 fits 8 bases in the junction. This clonotype was obtained from a woman in her fifties or sixties in good health and CMV-seropositive. The CDR3 protein sequence reads: CASSKGQDGGQFF. The bases read TGTGCCAGCAGCAAGGGACAGGACGGAGGGCAGTTCTTC.